This TCR beta chain derives from a study of blood T cells in healthy people across ages. Deletions cut 5 bases from V and 6 bases from J, with 23 bases between. CDR3 length: 16 residues. Germline V gives CDR1 SGHVS, CDR2 FNYEAQ. For the second PCR, which ran for about 7 to 11 cycles, a sample-barcoded 5' primer and a J-beta primer mix were used. TCRdb reprocessed the 5' RACE reads with MiXCR, giving one entry per CDR3 protein. Of about 780,000 distinct CDR3 sequences in the sample, roughly 25% were seen once. The donors, aged 6 to 90, were healthy Caucasians from Russia. This sample also appeared in a second study, on T cells of mothers and their children.

The chain couples TRBV7-6 to TRBJ2-7; the D call may be TRBD1 or TRBD2 (5 bases each). The receptor was derived from a boy aged 10-17 years in good health. The material sequenced was blood. CDR3 residues: CASSHGTSSVRIEQYF. The CDR3 DNA is TGTGCCAGCAGCCATGGGACCTCCTCTGTTCGGATCGAGCAGTACTTC.